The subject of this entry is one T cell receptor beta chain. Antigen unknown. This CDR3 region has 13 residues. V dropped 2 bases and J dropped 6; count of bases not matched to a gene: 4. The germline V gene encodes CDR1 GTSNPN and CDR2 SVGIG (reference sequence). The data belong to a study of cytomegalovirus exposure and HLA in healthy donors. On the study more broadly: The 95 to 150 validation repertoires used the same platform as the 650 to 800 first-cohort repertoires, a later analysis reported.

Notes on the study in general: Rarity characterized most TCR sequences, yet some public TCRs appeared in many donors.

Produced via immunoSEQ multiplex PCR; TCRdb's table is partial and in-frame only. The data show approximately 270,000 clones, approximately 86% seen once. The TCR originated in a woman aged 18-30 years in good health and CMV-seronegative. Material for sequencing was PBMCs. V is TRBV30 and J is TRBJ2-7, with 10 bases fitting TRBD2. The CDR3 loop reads CAWSQVAGGEQYF. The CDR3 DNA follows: TGTGCCTGGAGTCAGGTAGCGGGAGGCGAGCAGTACTTC.